The rows below give T cell receptor beta chains drawn from one sample of a study of blood T cells in healthy people across ages. TCRdb processed the 5' RACE reads anew with MiXCR; each CDR3 protein has one entry. Of around 820,000 distinct CDR3 sequences detected, 20% to 25% appear once; the ten largest clones hold more than 3%. This same sample was also part of a study on T cells of mothers and their children.

The specimen was blood. All receptors derive from a boy aged 5-17 years in good health. CDR3s include the opening cysteine and the closing phenylalanine or tryptophan. A D gene is named only where the DNA matches it firmly. A clone size is listed for some rows: how often the clone was seen (once, few, many), or a class if it is expanded.

j_call	d_call	v_call	clone_size	cdr3_nt	cdr3_aa
TRBJ2-7	.	TRBV4-2	.	TGTGCCAGCAGCCAACGGGAAGCCTACGAGCAGTACTTC	CASSQREAYEQYF
TRBJ2-1	TRBD1	TRBV5-1	few	TGCGCCAGCAGCTTCGGGACAGGGGTATACAATGAGCAGTTCTTC	CASSFGTGVYNEQFF
TRBJ2-1	.	TRBV2	.	TGTGCCAGCAGCCTCGTGGGGCAGGCCCAGTTCTTC	CASSLVGQAQFF
TRBJ1-1	.	TRBV4-3	few	TGCGCCAGCAGCCAAGACGGGGGCTGGAACACTGAAGCTTTCTTT	CASSQDGGWNTEAFF
TRBJ1-4	.	TRBV7-9	.	TGTGCCAGCAGCCCCGCGGGGGCGGGCGAAAAACTGTTTTTT	CASSPAGAGEKLFF
TRBJ2-7	TRBD2	TRBV20-1	.	TGCAGTGCTAGAGGACTAGCGGGAGGCTCCTACGAGCAGTACTTC	CSARGLAGGSYEQYF
TRBJ1-1	.	TRBV29-1	few	TGCAGCGCCGGCCCTTACAGGGTAACTGAAGCTTTCTTT	CSAGPYRVTEAFF
TRBJ1-2	.	TRBV19	few	TGTGCCAGCTTTATGACGGGCTACACCTTC	CASFMTGYTF
TRBJ1-1	TRBD1	TRBV12-3/TRBV12-4	few	TGTGCCAGCAGTTTAACACAGGGGCTGAACACTGAAGCTTTCTTT	CASSLTQGLNTEAFF
TRBJ2-5	TRBD2	TRBV7-2	.	TGTGCCAGCATCCCCCCCGCGGGGGTTGAGCAGTACTTC	CASIPPAGVEQYF
TRBJ2-7	.	TRBV10-3	few	TGTGCCATCAGCGATCGGGGGTACGAGCAGTACTTC	CAISDRGYEQYF
TRBJ1-4	.	TRBV20-1	.	TGCAGTGCTAGAGGACCGGGAAAACTGTTTTTT	CSARGPGKLFF
TRBJ2-1	.	TRBV7-9	once	TGTGCCAGCAGCTTAGACTGGGACAATGAGCAGTTCTTC	CASSLDWDNEQFF
TRBJ2-5	TRBD2	TRBV25-1	.	TGTGCCAGCAGTGGTGGGACAGTACGACTAGCGGGTTATCAAGAGACCCAGTACTTC	CASSGGTVRLAGYQETQYF
TRBJ1-2	.	TRBV5-1	many	TGCGCCAGCAGCTTGGATCCAGGGCCCGTCTATGGCTACACCTTC	CASSLDPGPVYGYTF
TRBJ2-7	.	TRBV4-2	few	TGTGCCAGCAGCCTTCAGGGCCAGGCCGAGCAGTACTTC	CASSLQGQAEQYF
TRBJ1-2	TRBD1	TRBV5-1	.	TGCGCCAGCAGCGGAGAGACAGGGGTCTATGGCTACACCTTC	CASSGETGVYGYTF
TRBJ1-2	.	TRBV7-2	.	TGTGCCAGCAGCTTAGGTCCGGGGAACTATGGCTACACCTTC	CASSLGPGNYGYTF
TRBJ1-1	TRBD1	TRBV20-1	few	TGCAGTGCTTTCAGGGGGATGAACACTGAAGCTTTCTTT	CSAFRGMNTEAFF
TRBJ2-7	TRBD1	TRBV7-8	once	TGTGCCAGCAGCTTAGGCCGGGACAGGGGCTACGAGCAGTACTTC	CASSLGRDRGYEQYF
TRBJ2-5	.	TRBV7-9	.	TGTGCCAGCAGCCCGGTGGACGGACAAGAGACCCAGTACTTC	CASSPVDGQETQYF
TRBJ1-1	.	TRBV5-6	.	TGTGCCAGCAGCTTGGCAGGGGCGGGCGAAGCTTTCTTT	CASSLAGAGEAFF
TRBJ1-5	.	TRBV9	few	TGTGCCAGCAGCCCGACCCGGGGCAATCAGCCCCAGCATTTT	CASSPTRGNQPQHF
TRBJ2-7	.	TRBV6-9	.	TGTGCCAGGATCACCTACGAGCAGTACTTC	CARITYEQYF
TRBJ2-1	.	TRBV6-6	.	TGTGCCAGCAGTAGGGGTGTGACAGGTAACAATGAGCAGTTCTTC	CASSRGVTGNNEQFF
TRBJ2-7	.	TRBV20-1	.	TGCAGTGCTACCCTGGGCGCCTATAATTACGAGCAGTACTTC	CSATLGAYNYEQYF